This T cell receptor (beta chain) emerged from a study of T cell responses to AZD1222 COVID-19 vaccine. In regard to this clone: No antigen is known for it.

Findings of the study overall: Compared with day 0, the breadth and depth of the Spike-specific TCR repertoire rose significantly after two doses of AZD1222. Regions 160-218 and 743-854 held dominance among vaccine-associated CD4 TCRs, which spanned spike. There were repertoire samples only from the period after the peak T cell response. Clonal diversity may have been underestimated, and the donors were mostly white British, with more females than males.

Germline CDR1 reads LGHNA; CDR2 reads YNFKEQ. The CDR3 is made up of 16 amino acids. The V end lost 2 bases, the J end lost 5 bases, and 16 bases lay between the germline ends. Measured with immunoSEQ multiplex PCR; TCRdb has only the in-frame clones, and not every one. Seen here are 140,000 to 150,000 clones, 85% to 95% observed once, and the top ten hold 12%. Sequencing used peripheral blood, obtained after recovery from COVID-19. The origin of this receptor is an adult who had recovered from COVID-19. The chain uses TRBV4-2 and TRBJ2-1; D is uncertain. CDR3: CASSQRRLTAHNEQFF. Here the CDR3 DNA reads TGTGCCAGCAGCCAACGGCGCCTAACCGCCCACAATGAGCAGTTCTTC.